A single T cell receptor beta chain is shown here with its context. A much larger clone lies a single base off, so this may be a read error. This CDR3 is built from 17 residues. The V gene's germline CDR1 is SGHTA and CDR2 FQGNSA. The V gene end was trimmed by 8 bases and the J gene end by 7 bases; junction bases not matched to a gene: 17. Using its own MiXCR run on the 5' RACE reads, TCRdb lists one record per CDR3 protein. Found here are about 11,000 distinct CDR3 sequences, under 35% of them singletons; the top ten hold 2.5% to 3.5%. Tregs were sorted as CD4+CD25+CD127-/low cells. This rearrangement joins TRBV7-2 to TRBJ2-1; TRBD2 matches at 10 bases. Sequenced: Tregs sorted from a lymph node. This receptor was obtained from a female donor with breast cancer. In DNA, the CDR3 is TGTGCCAGCGGCCCCGGGACTAGCGACCTAACGTGGAATGAGCAGTTCTTC. It encodes CASGPGTSDLTWNEQFF.